This paragraph reports one T cell receptor (beta chain). Its antigen is unidentified. This specimen belongs to a study of shared clonotypes between healthy human individuals. Study at large: Researchers assigned three CD4 naive, three CD4 memory, two CD8 naive and one CD8 memory plate to each donor. Findings and limits, study-wide: In having few donors, the study represented limited genetic and exposure-history diversity.

CD4+ cells underwent separation, giving CD45RA+ naive and CD45RA-negative memory subsets. The method was immunoSEQ multiplex PCR; TCRdb's version includes in-frame clones alone and lacks a portion of them. The data hold 2,100,000 or so clones, with almost 96% observed a single time. Germline loops: CDR1 SGHRS, CDR2 YFSETQ. The germline V and J ends were trimmed by 0 bases and 4 bases, with 10 bases remaining between them. This CDR3 spans 14 amino acids. This TCR came from a man between 18 and 29 years old in good health. The V gene is TRBV5-1, the J gene TRBJ1-2; the D is unclear. Material for sequencing was naive CD4+ T cells sorted from blood. Subset defined: CD45RA+ positively selected. CDR3 residues: CASSLATDFYGYTF. The DNA of the CDR3 is TGCGCCAGCAGCTTGGCTACAGACTTCTATGGCTACACCTTC.